Given below is one T cell receptor (beta chain) in context. Its matching antigen is unknown. The data belong to a study of post-analysis software for immune sequencing data. Study information: Included among the disease courses, which were recorded for the cohort, were relapsing-remitting, secondary progressive and progressive-relapsing multiple sclerosis. Study outcomes and limitations: Roughly five TRBV segments were significantly more frequent in patients than in controls. TRBV5-6, TRBV5-1 and TRBV20-1 were among these segments. Strong co-clustering by F measure was seen for same-batch samples. Normalized Chao1 diversity was significantly lower in multiple sclerosis patients than in controls.

The V gene's germline CDR1 is SGHTA and CDR2 FQGTGA. V lost 5 bases, J lost 0 bases, and 6 bases stayed unmatched. The CDR3 extends over 15 amino acids. Prepared libraries of TCR beta cDNA carried unique molecular identifiers. TCRdb analysed the PCR reads with MiXCR anew, one entry per CDR3 protein. Of 380,000 or so distinct CDR3 sequences listed, roughly 30% are singletons. The clonotype comes from a girl aged 10 to 17 with multiple sclerosis. This chain uses TRBV7-3 with TRBJ1-2; 7 bases match TRBD1. Sequencing input: blood. Here the CDR3 DNA reads TGTGCCAGCAGCCCCGGGACAGCGACTAACTATGGCTACACCTTC. Translating gives CASSPGTATNYGYTF.